The rows below give T cell receptor beta chains drawn from one sample of a study of Ad26.COV2.S vaccination and SARS-CoV-2 variants. The protocol was immunoSEQ multiplex PCR, while the TCRdb copy is restricted to in-frame clones and leaves out a portion. The table has some 340,000 clones, 86% seen once. Sequenced here: peripheral blood, sampled in a trial of Ad26.COV2.S vaccine versus placebo. These receptors all come from a person aged 18 to 59 who received the Ad26.COV2.S COVID-19 vaccine or a placebo. Both conserved end residues are part of each CDR3. D genes are given only for firm matches. A clone size is listed for some rows: how often the clone was seen (once, few, many), or a class if it is expanded.

j_call	v_call	clone_size	cdr3_length	d_call	cdr3_aa	cdr3_nt
TRBJ1-1	TRBV5-6	NA	13	NA	CASSWGVGSEAFF	TGTGCCAGCAGCTGGGGAGTTGGGTCCGAAGCTTTCTTT
TRBJ1-2	TRBV4-1	once	14	NA	CASSQGSANYGYTF	TGCGCCAGCAGCCAAGGCAGTGCTAACTATGGCTACACCTTC
TRBJ2-3	TRBV4-3	NA	16	NA	CASSDGTARAADTQYF	TGCGCCAGCAGCGACGGCACAGCACGGGCCGCAGATACGCAGTATTTT
TRBJ1-1	TRBV27	few	15	TRBD1	CASSGTGEGITEAFF	TGTGCCAGCAGTGGGACAGGGGAGGGAATAACTGAAGCTTTCTTT
TRBJ2-7	TRBV5-1	NA	18	TRBD1	CASSLDPPGTGNFYEQYF	TGCGCCAGCAGCTTAGACCCACCCGGGACAGGTAATTTCTACGAGCAGTACTTC
TRBJ2-1	TRBV5-1	NA	15	TRBD2	CASSPGTRRYNEQFF	TGCGCCAGCAGCCCCGGGACTAGACGGTACAATGAGCAGTTCTTC
TRBJ2-5	TRBV5-8	NA	16	TRBD1	CASSSFSRDRGKTQYF	TGTGCCAGCAGCTCTTTCAGCCGGGACAGGGGGAAGACCCAGTACTTC
TRBJ1-1	TRBV7-2	once	13	NA	CASSPTGNTEAFF	TGTGCCAGCAGCCCTACAGGGAACACTGAAGCTTTCTTT
TRBJ2-3	TRBV19	NA	14	TRBD1	CASKNRGSTDTQYF	TGTGCCAGTAAGAACAGGGGAAGCACAGATACGCAGTATTTT
TRBJ2-3	TRBV23-1	NA	19	TRBD2	CASSHPRAGENSSTDTQYF	TGCGCCAGCAGTCACCCCAGAGCGGGGGAAAATTCAAGCACAGATACGCAGTATTTT
TRBJ2-7	TRBV4-3	NA	15	TRBD1	CASRTATGGSYEQYF	TGCGCCAGCAGGACCGCAACAGGGGGCTCCTACGAGCAGTACTTC
TRBJ2-5	TRBV11-2	NA	14	TRBD2	CASSFGGSQETQYF	TGTGCCAGCAGCTTCGGGGGGTCCCAAGAGACCCAGTACTTC
TRBJ1-3	TRBV6-1	NA	14	NA	CASSESGTGNTIYF	TGTGCCAGCAGTGAATCTGGCACCGGAAACACCATATATTTT
TRBJ2-2	TRBV19	few	13	TRBD1	CASKTGRTGELFF	TGTGCCAGTAAGACAGGGAGAACCGGGGAGCTGTTTTTT
TRBJ1-1	TRBV5-1	NA	14	TRBD1	CASSLRTGNAEAFF	TGCGCCAGCAGCTTAAGGACAGGGAACGCTGAAGCTTTCTTT
TRBJ1-6	TRBV6-4	NA	15	NA	CASSLEATGSSPLHF	TGTGCCAGCAGCCTCGAGGCCACGGGTTCATCTCCCCTCCACTTT